Listed below are T cell receptor beta chains from one sample, sequenced in a study of CD8+ T cells in alopecia areata. Sequencing used immunoSEQ multiplex PCR; TCRdb keeps in-frame clones, though not all of them. The sample records approximately 210,000 clones, 60% being singletons. The material was CD4+ T cells sorted from blood, obtained at week 24, from a patient treated with tofacitinib. The receptors were sampled from a human donor with alopecia areata. The CDR3 runs from the conserved cysteine through the conserved F or W. A D gene is named only where the DNA matches it firmly. For some rows the clone size is stated as once, few or many, or as a class when expanded; others skip it.

D gene	clone size	V gene	J gene	CDR3 protein	CDR3 DNA
TRBD1	few	TRBV4-3	TRBJ1-2	CASSRPDRETGYTF	TGCGCCAGCAGCCGCCCGGACAGGGAAACTGGCTACACCTTC
.	.	TRBV29-1	TRBJ1-2	CSVELSSYGYTF	TGCAGCGTGGAACTATCATCCTATGGCTACACCTTC
.	many	TRBV18	TRBJ1-5	CASSLDIASNQPQHF	TGTGCCAGCTCCCTAGACATCGCCAGCAATCAGCCCCAGCATTTT
.	.	TRBV29-1	TRBJ1-2	CSAGTDAGYTF	TGCAGCGCAGGGACGGACGCGGGCTACACCTTC
.	.	TRBV15	TRBJ1-2	CATSRRPFGGYTF	TGTGCCACCAGCAGAAGGCCTTTTGGTGGCTACACCTTC
.	.	TRBV29-1	TRBJ1-2	CSVAGAEGYTF	TGCAGCGTTGCTGGGGCGGAGGGCTACACCTTC
.	few	TRBV29-1	TRBJ2-5	CSVEEGFGETQYF	TGCAGCGTTGAAGAGGGATTCGGAGAGACCCAGTACTTC
TRBD1	.	TRBV6-1	TRBJ2-1	CASSEVTGGVEQFF	TGTGCCAGCAGTGAAGTTACAGGGGGTGTTGAGCAGTTCTTC
.	.	TRBV5-1	TRBJ1-2	CASSLDRDYGYTF	TGCGCCAGCAGCTTGGACAGGGACTATGGCTACACCTTC
.	.	TRBV5-1	TRBJ2-7	CASSLGADYEQYF	TGCGCCAGCAGCTTGGGGGCAGATTACGAGCAGTACTTC
.	.	TRBV2	TRBJ1-6	CATSRFVGGSPLHF	TGTGCCACCTCGCGGTTCGTTGGGGGGTCACCCCTCCACTTT
.	.	TRBV29-1	TRBJ2-5	CSVGVDVQETQYF	TGCAGCGTTGGAGTGGACGTCCAAGAGACCCAGTACTTC
TRBD1	.	TRBV7-3	TRBJ2-1	CASSPLDRGHNEQFF	TGTGCCAGCAGCCCCCTCGACAGGGGTCACAATGAGCAGTTCTTC
.	.	TRBV7-2	TRBJ1-1	CASSLWEAEAFF	TGTGCCAGCAGCTTATGGGAGGCTGAAGCTTTCTTT
TRBD1	.	TRBV30	TRBJ1-2	CAWMTGTAYNYGYTF	TGTGCCTGGATGACCGGGACAGCCTATAACTATGGCTACACCTTC
TRBD1	.	TRBV6-1	TRBJ2-3	CASSSLQGASDTQYF	TGTGCCAGCAGTTCTCTACAGGGGGCCTCAGATACGCAGTATTTT
TRBD2	.	TRBV10-3	TRBJ2-7	CAISYPAGRGAGEQYF	TGTGCCATCAGCTACCCGGCCGGGCGGGGGGCCGGCGAGCAGTACTTC
TRBD1	.	TRBV29-1	TRBJ2-2	CSVKTGGVEVGELFF	TGCAGCGTGAAGACAGGGGGCGTTGAGGTCGGGGAGCTGTTTTTT
.	few	TRBV6-5	TRBJ1-2	CASLWWPGRSF	TGTGCCAGCCTGTGGTGGCCAGGGCGGAGCTTC
.	few	TRBV10-2	TRBJ2-7	CASRWAYSYEQYF	TGCGCCAGCAGATGGGCGTACTCCTACGAGCAGTACTTC
.	few	TRBV7-9	TRBJ1-1	CASSLEGQFVATEAFF	TGTGCCAGCAGCCTAGAAGGACAGTTTGTTGCCACTGAAGCTTTCTTT
TRBD2	.	TRBV6-5	TRBJ2-5	CASSFGRYQETQYF	TGTGCCAGCTCCTTCGGGAGGTACCAAGAGACCCAGTACTTC
.	.	TRBV10-3	TRBJ2-5	CAISDSRRGEETQYF	TGTGCCATCAGTGATAGCAGGAGGGGTGAAGAGACCCAGTACTTC
.	few	TRBV19	TRBJ1-1	CASSNRRDRNTEAFF	TGTGCCAGTAGTAACCGGCGAGACAGGAACACTGAAGCTTTCTTT
.	.	TRBV5-1	TRBJ2-5	CASTLWAGTQETQYF	TGCGCCAGCACCCTTTGGGCGGGGACGCAAGAGACCCAGTACTTC
.	.	TRBV30	TRBJ2-5	CAWSVVALQETQYF	TGTGCCTGGAGTGTAGTGGCTCTACAAGAGACCCAGTACTTC
.	.	TRBV10-3	TRBJ1-5	CAISESGDQPQHF	TGTGCCATCAGTGAGTCGGGGGATCAGCCCCAGCATTTT
.	.	TRBV2	TRBJ1-2	CASSEGRVHYGYTF	TGTGCCAGCAGTGAAGGAAGGGTTCACTATGGCTACACCTTC
.	.	TRBV29-1	TRBJ2-6	CSVEIGANVLTF	TGCAGCGTTGAAATTGGGGCCAACGTCCTGACTTTC
.	.	TRBV7-2	TRBJ2-7	CASRWGGSSSYEQYF	TGTGCCAGCAGATGGGGTGGCTCCAGCTCCTACGAGCAGTACTTC
.	.	TRBV6-6	TRBJ2-7	CASSTSGANYEQYF	TGTGCCAGCAGTACCTCGGGGGCTAACTACGAGCAGTACTTC
TRBD1	.	TRBV19	TRBJ1-1	CASMGTGMNTEAFF	TGTGCCAGTATGGGGACAGGAATGAACACTGAAGCTTTCTTT
.	.	TRBV18	TRBJ1-2	CASSPQSRDGYTF	TGTGCCAGCTCACCACAGAGCAGGGATGGCTACACCTTC
TRBD2	.	TRBV2	TRBJ2-7	CASSKDSGGNDEQYF	TGTGCCAGCAGTAAAGATAGCGGGGGGAACGACGAGCAGTACTTC
TRBD1	few	TRBV29-1	TRBJ2-7	CSVTGTGSYEQYF	TGCAGCGTTACCGGGACAGGGTCCTACGAGCAGTACTTC
TRBD1	many	TRBV19	TRBJ1-2	CASSIRQGDGYTF	TGTGCCAGTAGTATCCGACAGGGGGATGGCTACACCTTC
.	.	TRBV29-1	TRBJ2-7	CSVGFQGDEQYF	TGCAGCGTTGGTTTTCAAGGGGACGAGCAGTACTTC
TRBD1	.	TRBV11-3	TRBJ2-3	CASSLLAPTGQARVDTQYF	TGTGCCAGCAGCCTACTCGCCCCTACCGGACAGGCCCGAGTAGATACGCAGTATTTT
.	.	TRBV25-1	TRBJ2-7	CASSEPGVSYEQYF	TGTGCCAGCAGTGAACCAGGGGTCTCCTACGAGCAGTACTTC
.	.	TRBV29-1	TRBJ1-1	CSVEGKMNTEAFF	TGCAGCGTCGAAGGGAAAATGAACACTGAAGCTTTCTTT
.	.	TRBV9	TRBJ2-6	CASSVDSDSGANVLTF	TGTGCCAGCAGCGTCGACAGCGACTCTGGGGCCAACGTCCTGACTTTC
.	.	TRBV20-1	TRBJ2-5	CSARDRETQYF	TGCAGTGCTAGAGATCGAGAGACCCAGTACTTC
.	.	TRBV14	TRBJ2-2	CASSQGQNYGELFF	TGTGCCAGCAGCCAAGGACAGAACTACGGGGAGCTGTTTTTT
TRBD1	.	TRBV11-2	TRBJ1-4	CASSLLRDSDEKLFF	TGTGCCAGCAGCTTATTGAGGGACAGTGATGAAAAACTGTTTTTT
.	.	TRBV29-1	TRBJ2-2	CSVTWGAGELFF	TGCAGCGTTACCTGGGGGGCCGGGGAGCTGTTTTTT
.	.	TRBV25-1	TRBJ1-2	CASSEAERYGYTF	TGTGCCAGCAGTGAAGCAGAGAGATATGGCTACACCTTC
.	.	TRBV7-2	TRBJ2-5	CASSLAETQYF	TGTGCCAGCAGCTTAGCGGAGACCCAGTACTTC
TRBD1	.	TRBV25-1	TRBJ1-2	CASSAGTGESYTF	TGTGCCAGCAGTGCCGGGACAGGGGAGAGCTACACCTTC
.	.	TRBV2	TRBJ2-3	CASSATSSGTQYF	TGTGCCAGCAGCGCGACTAGTTCTGGTACGCAGTATTTT
.	.	TRBV7-2	TRBJ2-3	CASSPKGAGEQYF	TGTGCCAGCAGCCCCAAGGGGGCGGGGGAGCAGTATTTT
.	.	TRBV18	TRBJ2-7	CASSPLSPPTYEQYF	TGTGCCAGCTCACCATTGTCACCGCCGACCTACGAGCAGTACTTC
TRBD1	.	TRBV23-1	TRBJ1-2	CASSPLTGAPWGYTF	TGCGCCAGCAGTCCCCTGACAGGGGCGCCCTGGGGCTACACCTTC
.	few	TRBV29-1	TRBJ2-7	CSVRKDKALREQYF	TGCAGCGTCCGGAAGGATAAGGCTCTGAGAGAGCAGTACTTC
TRBD1	.	TRBV6-5	TRBJ1-4	CASSGQVNEKLFF	TGTGCCAGCAGCGGACAGGTTAATGAAAAACTGTTTTTT
TRBD1	few	TRBV29-1	TRBJ1-4	CSVNPPGQNEKLFF	TGCAGCGTTAATCCTCCGGGACAGAATGAAAAACTGTTTTTT
.	.	TRBV29-1	TRBJ2-3	CSVAGLLLTDTQYF	TGCAGCGTTGCAGGACTCCTCCTCACAGATACGCAGTATTTT
TRBD1	.	TRBV7-9	TRBJ2-3	CASSPWTGGTDTQYF	TGTGCCAGCAGCCCCTGGACAGGAGGCACAGATACGCAGTATTTT
TRBD2	.	TRBV9	TRBJ2-3	CASSGTSGLDTQYF	TGTGCCAGCAGCGGGACTAGCGGCCTAGATACGCAGTATTTT